This T cell receptor (beta chain) was identified during a study of T cell changes during pregnancy in multiple sclerosis. The CDR3 extends over 18 amino acids. Germline values: CDR1 LGHNA, CDR2 YSLEER. Deletions cut 1 base from V and 0 bases from J, with 13 bases between. Here immunoSEQ multiplex PCR was the method, and the copy in TCRdb shows in-frame clones only, minus some. The data contain more than 40,000 clones, 85% to 95% of them singletons. The chain employs TRBV4-3 and TRBJ1-6, with no clear D. The origin of this receptor is a female donor with multiple sclerosis, enrolled in a pregnancy study. The specimen was CD8+ T cells from peripheral blood mononuclear cells, collected in the third trimester of pregnancy. The CDR3 loop reads CASSQAVLRSSYNSPLHF. The DNA for the CDR3 is TGCGCCAGCAGCCAAGCTGTCCTTAGGAGCTCCTATAATTCACCCCTCCACTTT.